This T cell receptor (beta chain) comes out of a study of T cells in Graves' hyperthyroidism and ophthalmopathy. Study-level findings and limits: Clonotypes that were expanded in thyroid above 0.001 mostly appeared in blood too.

The CDR3 consists of 15 residues. Looked up from germline, CDR1 is SNHLY and CDR2 is FYNNEI. Remarks on this clonotype: Antigen unknown. Mismatch with germline at one junction end may stem from a read error.

Diagnostic assessment was based on clinical symptoms, serum thyroxine and TRAb, thyroid ultrasound and orbital computed tomography. RNA transcripts gave rise to amplified TCR beta CDR3 regions. HTBI primers were the set used in a first-round RT-PCR of the TCR CDR3. TCRdb re-called the multiplex PCR reads through MiXCR, storing one row per CDR3 protein. The profile shows 500,000 to 600,000 distinct CDR3 sequences, 46% of them singletons. The sequenced material came from peripheral blood or thyroid tissue (not recorded which). This chain connects TRBV2 to TRBJ1-2; D not certain. The sequence was obtained from an adult woman with Graves' disease, either hyperthyroidism or ophthalmopathy (not recorded which). CDR3 bases: TGCGCCAGCAGTTTAGATTCGGACCTTTACTATGGCTACACCTTC. As protein: CASSLDSDLYYGYTF.